These T cell receptor beta chains were read from a single sample in a study of CD8 T cells in ankylosing spondylitis. MiXCR, run by TCRdb on the 5' RACE reads, gives a single entry per CDR3 protein. The sample has 100,000 to 150,000 distinct CDR3 sequences; 12% to 15% are singletons. The specimen sequenced was blood, either unsorted or a sorted T cell fraction (not recorded which). Every receptor here comes from a female donor with ankylosing spondylitis or in good health (not recorded which). CDR3s include the opening cysteine and the closing phenylalanine or tryptophan. A D gene is named only where the DNA matches it firmly. A row's size may be missing; if present it is once, few, many or a size class.

>many|TRBD1|TRBJ2-7|TRBV29-1
CSVRTGSSYEQYF
TGCAGCGTTAGGACAGGAAGCTCCTACGAGCAGTACTTC
>many|TRBD2|TRBJ2-1|TRBV12-3/TRBV12-4
CASSEAGSGRWDEQFF
TGTGCCAGCAGCGAAGCTGGTAGCGGGAGGTGGGATGAGCAGTTCTTC
>-|TRBD2|TRBJ2-5|TRBV19
CASTGTSGSTETQYF
TGTGCCAGTACCGGGACTAGCGGGAGTACAGAGACCCAGTACTTC
>few|TRBD1|TRBJ1-4|TRBV6-1
CASSGQGASGTNEKLFF
TGTGCCAGCAGTGGACAGGGGGCATCGGGAACTAATGAAAAACTGTTTTTT
>-|TRBD2|TRBJ2-1|TRBV15
CATSRDLASGYNEQFF
TGTGCCACCAGCAGAGATCTAGCTAGCGGTTACAATGAGCAGTTCTTC
>many|-|TRBJ1-5|TRBV29-1
CSGRRADQPQHF
TGCAGCGGGCGGAGGGCCGATCAGCCCCAGCATTTT
>-|-|TRBJ2-1|TRBV7-2
CASSRLYNEQFF
TGTGCCAGCAGTCGTCTCTACAATGAGCAGTTCTTC
>-|TRBD2|TRBJ2-1|TRBV12-3/TRBV12-4
CASIGSTWLAEADEQFF
TGTGCCAGCATCGGCTCGACGTGGCTAGCGGAGGCCGATGAGCAGTTCTTC
>few|-|TRBJ2-1|TRBV5-1
CASKEGETNEQFF
TGCGCCAGCAAGGAAGGGGAGACGAATGAGCAGTTCTTC
>few|-|TRBJ1-2|TRBV12-3/TRBV12-4
CASSTREGFYGYTF
TGTGCCAGCAGCACCCGGGAGGGATTCTATGGCTACACCTTC
>few|-|TRBJ1-3|TRBV7-2
CASSPRTSIGNTIYF
TGTGCCAGCAGCCCTCGGACTTCTATCGGGAACACCATATATTTT
>-|-|TRBJ2-7|TRBV10-3
CAISEPRGHGYEQYF
TGTGCCATCAGTGAGCCCCGGGGTCATGGATACGAGCAGTACTTC
>few|TRBD1|TRBJ2-5|TRBV5-1
CASSYMTGGETQYF
TGCGCCAGCAGCTACATGACAGGGGGAGAGACCCAGTACTTC
>few|-|TRBJ1-1|TRBV12-3/TRBV12-4
CASSISGGRTLIHTEAFF
TGTGCCAGCAGCATCTCCGGGGGGAGGACTCTTATCCACACTGAAGCTTTCTTT
>-|TRBD1|TRBJ2-1|TRBV10-3
CAISELQQGMKFF
TGTGCCATCAGTGAGCTCCAACAGGGGATGAAGTTCTTC
>many|-|TRBJ2-2|TRBV7-2
CASSLVGWDTGELFF
TGTGCCAGCAGCTTAGTAGGGTGGGACACCGGGGAGCTGTTTTTT
>-|-|TRBJ1-2|TRBV11-1
CASSLIGHRASDGYTF
TGTGCCAGCAGCTTAATCGGTCACAGGGCTAGCGATGGCTACACCTTC
>few|-|TRBJ2-1|TRBV20-1
CSQTRGQYNEQFF
TGCAGCCAGACTCGCGGCCAATACAATGAGCAGTTCTTC
>many|-|TRBJ1-5|TRBV3-1
CASSAKGGRADQPQHF
TGTGCCAGCAGCGCCAAAGGGGGTCGAGCCGATCAGCCCCAGCATTTT
>many|TRBD2|TRBJ2-7|TRBV5-1
CASSLTSGSHEQYF
TGCGCCAGCAGCTTAACTAGCGGGAGCCACGAGCAGTACTTC
>few|TRBD1|TRBJ2-7|TRBV5-6
CASSWGTGTIWEQYF
TGTGCCAGCAGCTGGGGGACAGGCACTATTTGGGAGCAGTACTTC
>few|-|TRBJ2-5|TRBV7-6
CASRPRGQGETQYF
TGTGCCAGCAGACCTAGGGGCCAAGGGGAGACCCAGTACTTC
>-|-|TRBJ2-4|TRBV4-2
CASSQGGSGNIQYF
TGTGCCAGCAGCCAAGGTGGTAGCGGTAACATTCAGTACTTC
>few|-|TRBJ1-1|TRBV12-3/TRBV12-4
CASSLGGSGEAFF
TGTGCCAGCAGCCTGGGGGGGTCTGGTGAAGCTTTCTTT
>many|-|TRBJ1-3|TRBV11-2
CASSRAPGNTIYF
TGTGCCAGCAGCAGGGCGCCCGGAAACACCATATATTTT
>many|TRBD2|TRBJ2-1|TRBV20-1
CSARGSGGGFYNEQFF
TGCAGTGCTAGAGGTAGCGGGGGGGGATTCTACAATGAGCAGTTCTTC
>-|-|TRBJ2-1|TRBV6-1
CASSESWASPYNEQFF
TGTGCCAGCAGTGAATCCTGGGCTAGCCCCTACAATGAGCAGTTCTTC
>many|TRBD1|TRBJ1-1|TRBV5-1
CARPRKPTGRGVNTEAFF
TGCGCCAGACCAAGGAAGCCGACAGGGCGGGGGGTTAACACTGAAGCTTTCTTT
>-|TRBD1|TRBJ1-1|TRBV20-1
CSDTQGTGTEAFF
TGCAGTGATACCCAGGGGACAGGCACTGAAGCTTTCTTT
>-|-|TRBJ2-6|TRBV7-9
CASSLGGSGASVLTF
TGTGCCAGCAGCTTGGGGGGCTCTGGGGCCAGCGTCCTGACTTTC
>few|-|TRBJ2-7|TRBV3-1
CASSQVAWATYEQYF
TGTGCCAGCAGCCAGGTGGCGTGGGCGACCTACGAGCAGTACTTC
>-|-|TRBJ1-5|TRBV19
CASRGPGFKDQPQHF
TGTGCCAGTAGGGGGCCAGGGTTCAAAGATCAGCCCCAGCATTTT
>few|-|TRBJ1-5|TRBV19
CASSIKSGNQPQHF
TGTGCCAGTAGTATTAAGTCGGGCAATCAGCCCCAGCATTTT
>few|-|TRBJ2-1|TRBV5-1
CASRAGNEQFF
TGCGCCAGCAGAGCGGGCAATGAGCAGTTCTTC
>-|-|TRBJ2-7|TRBV20-1
CSAREAGTYEQYF
TGCAGTGCTAGAGAAGCAGGGACCTACGAGCAGTACTTC
>-|-|TRBJ2-7|TRBV29-1
CSVLRDYEQYF
TGCAGCGTTCTGCGCGACTACGAGCAGTACTTC
>many|-|TRBJ2-3|TRBV20-1
CSARDPRGGTDTQYF
TGCAGTGCTAGAGATCCCCGGGGCGGCACAGATACGCAGTATTTT
>few|TRBD2|TRBJ2-1|TRBV6-4
CASSDSIAGGPYEQFF
TGTGCCAGCAGTGACTCGATAGCGGGAGGGCCCTATGAGCAGTTCTTC
>-|-|TRBJ2-5|TRBV25-1
CASSESGQTQYF
TGTGCCAGCAGTGAATCGGGACAGACCCAGTACTTC
>-|TRBD1|TRBJ1-2|TRBV6-1
CASRSDRFPFAQGYTF
TGTGCCAGCAGATCGGACAGGTTCCCATTCGCCCAGGGCTACACCTTC
>many|-|TRBJ1-3|TRBV12-3/TRBV12-4
CASSLKNTIYF
TGTGCCAGCAGTCTGAAAAACACCATATATTTT